One and the same sample provided the 2 T cell receptor beta chains below, sequenced in a study of CD8+ T cells in alopecia areata. RNA, once extracted, was reverse transcribed into cDNA for use as the sequencing template. Sequencing was performed with immunoSEQ multiplex PCR; in TCRdb, only in-frame clones are kept and a portion is missing. The table has about 210,000 clones, over 60% seen once. This sample's treatment: oral pan-JAK inhibitor, 5-10 mg twice daily. The specimen comprised CD4+ T cells sorted from blood, sampled at week 4, from a patient treated with tofacitinib. Receptors originate from a human donor with alopecia areata.

The chain joins TRBV30 to TRBJ1-5; D might be TRBD1 (5 bases). The CDR3 contains 14 residues. V was pared by 2 bases and J by 7 bases, with 15 bases between. CDR1 and CDR2 from the germline V gene are GTSNPN and SVGIG (reference sequence). The CDR3 DNA follows: TGTGCCTGGAGTTACGAGGGTAGGGGCCAGCCCCAGCATTTT. Encoded protein: CAWSYEGRGQPQHF.

This chain joins TRBV29-1 and TRBJ2-3; 9 bases align to TRBD2. This CDR3 comprises 15 residues. Unmatched junction bases numbered 5, after V lost 4 bases and J lost 0 bases. Germline V gene lookup returns CDR1 SQVTM and CDR2 ANQGSEA. CDR3: CSVVGLAGSTDTQYF. CDR3 in DNA: TGCAGCGTTGTCGGGCTAGCGGGGAGCACAGATACGCAGTATTTT.